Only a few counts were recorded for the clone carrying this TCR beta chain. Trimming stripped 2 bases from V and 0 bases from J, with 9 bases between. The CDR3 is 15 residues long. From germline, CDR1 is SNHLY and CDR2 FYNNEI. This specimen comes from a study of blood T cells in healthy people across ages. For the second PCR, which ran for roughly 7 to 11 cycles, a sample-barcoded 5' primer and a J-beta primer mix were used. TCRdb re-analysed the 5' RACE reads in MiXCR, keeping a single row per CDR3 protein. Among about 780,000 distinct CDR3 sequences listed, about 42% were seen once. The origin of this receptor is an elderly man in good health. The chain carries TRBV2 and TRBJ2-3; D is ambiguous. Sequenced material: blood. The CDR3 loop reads CASSERHFSTDTQYF. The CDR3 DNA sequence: TGTGCCAGCAGTGAACGACACTTTAGCACAGATACGCAGTATTTT.